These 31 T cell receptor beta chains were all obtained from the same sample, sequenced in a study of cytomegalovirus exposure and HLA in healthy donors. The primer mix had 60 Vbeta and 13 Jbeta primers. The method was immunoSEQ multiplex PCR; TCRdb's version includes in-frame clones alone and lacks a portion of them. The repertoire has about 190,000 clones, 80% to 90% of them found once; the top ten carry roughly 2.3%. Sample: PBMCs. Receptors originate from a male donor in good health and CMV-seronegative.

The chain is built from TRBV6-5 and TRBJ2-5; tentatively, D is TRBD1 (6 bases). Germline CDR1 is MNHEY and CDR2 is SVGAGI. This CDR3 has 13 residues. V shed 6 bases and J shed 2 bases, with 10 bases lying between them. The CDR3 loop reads CASRPQGQETQYF. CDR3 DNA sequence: TGTGCCAGCAGGCCACAGGGTCAAGAGACCCAGTACTTC.

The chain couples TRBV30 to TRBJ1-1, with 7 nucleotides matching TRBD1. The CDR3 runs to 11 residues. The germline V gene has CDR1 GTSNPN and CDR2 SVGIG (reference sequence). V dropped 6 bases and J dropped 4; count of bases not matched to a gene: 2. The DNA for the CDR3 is TGTGCCTGCTCAGGGGGCACTGAAGCTTTCTTT. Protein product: CACSGGTEAFF.

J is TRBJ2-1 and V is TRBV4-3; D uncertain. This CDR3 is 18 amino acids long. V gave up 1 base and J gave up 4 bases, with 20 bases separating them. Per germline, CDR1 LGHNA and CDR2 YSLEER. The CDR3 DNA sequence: TGCGCCAGCAGCCAAGTAAGCGACTCCTATTACCCTTACAATGAGCAGTTCTTC. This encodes CASSQVSDSYYPYNEQFF.

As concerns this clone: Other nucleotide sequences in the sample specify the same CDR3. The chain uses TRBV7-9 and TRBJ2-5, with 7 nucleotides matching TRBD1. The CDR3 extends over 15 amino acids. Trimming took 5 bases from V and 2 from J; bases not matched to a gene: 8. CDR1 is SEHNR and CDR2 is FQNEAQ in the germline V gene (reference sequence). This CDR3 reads CASSGRQGGQETQYF. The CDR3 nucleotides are TGTGCCAGCAGCGGCCGACAGGGTGGGCAAGAGACCCAGTACTTC.

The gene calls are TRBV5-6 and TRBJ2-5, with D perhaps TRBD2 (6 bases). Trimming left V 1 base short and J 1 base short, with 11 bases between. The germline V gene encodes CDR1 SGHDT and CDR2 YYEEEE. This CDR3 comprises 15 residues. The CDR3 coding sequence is TGTGCCAGCAGCTTGTACCAGACTAGCCAAGAGACCCAGTACTTC. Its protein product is CASSLYQTSQETQYF.

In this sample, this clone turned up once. CDR3 in amino acids: CASSLRGAREQETQYF. The CDR3 coding sequence is TGTGCCAGCAGTTTACGGGGGGCCCGGGAGCAAGAGACCCAGTACTTC. The V and J genes are TRBV27 and TRBJ2-5; D might be TRBD2 (7 bases). Trimming pared 2 bases from V and 2 bases from J, leaving 15 bases between. The V gene's germline CDR1 is MNHEY and CDR2 SMNVEV (reference sequence). CDR3 length equals 16 residues.

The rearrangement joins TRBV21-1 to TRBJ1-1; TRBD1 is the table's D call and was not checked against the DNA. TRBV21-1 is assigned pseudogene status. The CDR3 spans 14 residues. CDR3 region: CASSSRDRVTEAFF. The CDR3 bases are TGTGCCAGCAGCTCTAGGGACAGGGTCACTGAAGCTTTCTTT.

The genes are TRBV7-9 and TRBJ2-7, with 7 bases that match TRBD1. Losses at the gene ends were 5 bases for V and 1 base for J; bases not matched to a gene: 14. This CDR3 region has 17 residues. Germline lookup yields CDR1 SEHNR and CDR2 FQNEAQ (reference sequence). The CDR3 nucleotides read TGTGCCAGCAGCCACACCGAGGGCCGACAGGGTTCCTACGAGCAGTACTTC. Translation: CASSHTEGRQGSYEQYF.

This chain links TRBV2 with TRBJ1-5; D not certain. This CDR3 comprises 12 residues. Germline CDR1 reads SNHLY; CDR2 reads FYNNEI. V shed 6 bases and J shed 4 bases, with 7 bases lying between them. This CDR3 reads CASRSGNQPQHF. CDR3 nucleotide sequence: TGTGCCAGCAGAAGCGGGAATCAGCCCCAGCATTTT.

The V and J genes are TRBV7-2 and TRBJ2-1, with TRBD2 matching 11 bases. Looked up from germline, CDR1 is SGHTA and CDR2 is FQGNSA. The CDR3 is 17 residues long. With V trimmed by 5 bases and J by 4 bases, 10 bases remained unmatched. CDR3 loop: CASSPTSSGGRYNEQFF. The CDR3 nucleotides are TGTGCCAGCAGCCCAACCTCTAGCGGGGGGCGATACAATGAGCAGTTCTTC.

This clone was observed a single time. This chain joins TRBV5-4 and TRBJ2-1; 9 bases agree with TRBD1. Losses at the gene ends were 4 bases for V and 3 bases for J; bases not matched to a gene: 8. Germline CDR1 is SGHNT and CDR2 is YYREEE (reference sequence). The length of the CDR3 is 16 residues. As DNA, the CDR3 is TGTGCCAGCAGCAAAACCGGGACAGGGAACTACAATGAGCAGTTCTTC. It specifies CASSKTGTGNYNEQFF.

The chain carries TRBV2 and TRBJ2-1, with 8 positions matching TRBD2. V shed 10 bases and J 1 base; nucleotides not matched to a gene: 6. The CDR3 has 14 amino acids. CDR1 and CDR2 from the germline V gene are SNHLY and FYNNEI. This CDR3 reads CANKRERSYNEQFF. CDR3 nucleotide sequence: TGTGCCAACAAGCGGGAGCGATCCTACAATGAGCAGTTCTTC.

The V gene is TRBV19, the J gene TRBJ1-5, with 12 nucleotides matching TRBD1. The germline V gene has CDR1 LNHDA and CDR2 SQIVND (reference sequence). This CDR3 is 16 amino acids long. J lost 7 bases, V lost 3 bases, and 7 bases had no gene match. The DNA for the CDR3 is TGTGCCAGTAGTATTTTGGGACAGGGGGCGTGGCAGCCCCAGCATTTT. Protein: CASSILGQGAWQPQHF.

As DNA, the CDR3 is TGTGCCAGCAATCGACAGTGGGACACTGAAGCTTTCTTT. This translates into CASNRQWDTEAFF. J is TRBJ1-1 and V is TRBV6-5, with a tentative D call TRBD1 (5 bases). Germline CDR1 MNHEY, CDR2 SVGAGI. The CDR3 covers 13 residues. V lost 7 bases and J 3 bases, leaving 12 bases between the germline ends.

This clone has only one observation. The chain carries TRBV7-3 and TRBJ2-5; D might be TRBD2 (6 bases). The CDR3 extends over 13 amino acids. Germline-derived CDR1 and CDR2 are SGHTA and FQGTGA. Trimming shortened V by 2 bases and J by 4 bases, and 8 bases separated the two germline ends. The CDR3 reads CASSLAGIETQYF. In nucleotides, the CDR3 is TGTGCCAGCAGCTTAGCGGGAATAGAGACCCAGTACTTC.

CDR3 nucleotide sequence: TGTGCCAGCAGCCGGACAGGCTCTGGAAACACCATATATTTT. It yields the protein CASSRTGSGNTIYF. This sequence joins TRBV5-4 and TRBJ1-3; 7 nucleotides align to TRBD1. V was clipped by 4 bases and J by 0 bases; unmatched bases: 1. The CDR3 is made up of 14 amino acids. CDR1 and CDR2 from the germline V gene are SGHNT and YYREEE (reference sequence).

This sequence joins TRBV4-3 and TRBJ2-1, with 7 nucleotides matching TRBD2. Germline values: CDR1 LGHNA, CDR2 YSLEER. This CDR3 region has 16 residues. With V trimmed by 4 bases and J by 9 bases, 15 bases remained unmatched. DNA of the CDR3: TGCGCCAGCAGCCGATATGGGGAGGGATGGAGAGTTGAGCAGTTCTTC. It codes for CASSRYGEGWRVEQFF.

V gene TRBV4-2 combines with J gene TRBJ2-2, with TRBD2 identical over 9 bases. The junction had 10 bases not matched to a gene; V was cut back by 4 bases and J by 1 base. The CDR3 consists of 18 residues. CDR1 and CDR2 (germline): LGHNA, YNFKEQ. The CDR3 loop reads CASSLGGGGVRNTGELFF. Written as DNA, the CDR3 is TGTGCCAGCAGCCTTGGCGGCGGGGGGGTCCGGAACACCGGGGAGCTGTTTTTT.

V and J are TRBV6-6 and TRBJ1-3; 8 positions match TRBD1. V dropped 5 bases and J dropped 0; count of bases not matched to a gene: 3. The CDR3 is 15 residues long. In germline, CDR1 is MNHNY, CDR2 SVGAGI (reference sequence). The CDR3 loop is CASSKTGDSGNTIYF. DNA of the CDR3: TGTGCCAGCAGTAAGACAGGGGACTCTGGAAACACCATATATTTT.

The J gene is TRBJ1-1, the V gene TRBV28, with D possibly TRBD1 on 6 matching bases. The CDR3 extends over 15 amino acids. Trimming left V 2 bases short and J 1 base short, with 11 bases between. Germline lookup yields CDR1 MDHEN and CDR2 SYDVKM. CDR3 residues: CASSLVGTQNTEAFF. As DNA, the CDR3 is TGTGCCAGCAGTTTAGTAGGGACACAGAACACTGAAGCTTTCTTT.

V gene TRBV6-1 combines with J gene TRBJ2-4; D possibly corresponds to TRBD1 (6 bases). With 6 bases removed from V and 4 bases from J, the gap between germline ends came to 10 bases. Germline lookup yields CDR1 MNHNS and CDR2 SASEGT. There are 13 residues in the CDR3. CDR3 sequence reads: CASRGTNKNIQYF. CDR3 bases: TGTGCCAGCAGAGGGACAAATAAAAACATTCAGTACTTC.

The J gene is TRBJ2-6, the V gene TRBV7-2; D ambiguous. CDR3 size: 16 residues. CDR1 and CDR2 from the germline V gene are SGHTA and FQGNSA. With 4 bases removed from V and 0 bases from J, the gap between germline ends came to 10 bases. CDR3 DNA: TGTGCCAGCAGCTCCCTCCTTTTCTCTGGGGCCAACGTCCTGACTTTC. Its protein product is CASSSLLFSGANVLTF. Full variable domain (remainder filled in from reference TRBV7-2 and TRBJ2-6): GAGVSQSPSNKVTEKGKDVELRCDPISGHTALYWYRQSLGQGLEFLIYFQGNSAPDKSGLPSDRFSAERTGGSVSTLTIQRTQQEDSAVYLCASSSLLFSGANVLTFGAGSRLTVL.

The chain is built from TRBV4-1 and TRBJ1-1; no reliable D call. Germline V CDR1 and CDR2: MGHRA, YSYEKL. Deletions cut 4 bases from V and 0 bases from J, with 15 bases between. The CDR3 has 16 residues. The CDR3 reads CASSPGIESMNTEAFF. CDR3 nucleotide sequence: TGCGCCAGCAGCCCTGGTATTGAGAGCATGAACACTGAAGCTTTCTTT.

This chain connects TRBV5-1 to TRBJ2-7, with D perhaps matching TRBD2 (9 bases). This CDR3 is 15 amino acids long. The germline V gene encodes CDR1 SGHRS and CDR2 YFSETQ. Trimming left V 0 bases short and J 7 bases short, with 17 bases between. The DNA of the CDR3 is TGCGCCAGCAGCTTGGCATCTAGCGGGACAGGTGAGCAGTACTTC. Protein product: CASSLASSGTGEQYF.

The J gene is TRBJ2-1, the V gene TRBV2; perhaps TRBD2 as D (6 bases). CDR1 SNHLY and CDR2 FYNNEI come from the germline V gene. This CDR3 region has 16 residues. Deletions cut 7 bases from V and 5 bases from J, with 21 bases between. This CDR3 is CASMTTLAAGHNEQFF. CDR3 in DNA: TGTGCCAGCATGACAACCCTAGCAGCGGGTCACAATGAGCAGTTCTTC.

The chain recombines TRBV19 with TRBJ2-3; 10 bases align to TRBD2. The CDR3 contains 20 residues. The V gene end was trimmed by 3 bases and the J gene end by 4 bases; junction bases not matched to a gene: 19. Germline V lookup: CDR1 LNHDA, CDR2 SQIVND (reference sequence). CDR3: CASSIVGFASGGVVADTQYF. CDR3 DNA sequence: TGTGCCAGTAGTATTGTGGGTTTCGCGAGCGGGGGGGTTGTGGCAGATACGCAGTATTTT.

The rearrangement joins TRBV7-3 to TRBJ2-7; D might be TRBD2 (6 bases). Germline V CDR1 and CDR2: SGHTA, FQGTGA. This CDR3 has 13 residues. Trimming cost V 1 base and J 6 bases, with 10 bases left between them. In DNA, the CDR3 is TGTGCCAGCAGCTTAAGTCGGGGAGGCGAGCAGTACTTC. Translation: CASSLSRGGEQYF.

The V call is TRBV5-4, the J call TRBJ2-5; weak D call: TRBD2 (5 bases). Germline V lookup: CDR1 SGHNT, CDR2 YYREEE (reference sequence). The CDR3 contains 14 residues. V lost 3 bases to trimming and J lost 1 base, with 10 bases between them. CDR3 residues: CASSSTGSQETQYF. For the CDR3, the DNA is TGTGCCAGCAGCTCTACGGGGTCCCAAGAGACCCAGTACTTC.

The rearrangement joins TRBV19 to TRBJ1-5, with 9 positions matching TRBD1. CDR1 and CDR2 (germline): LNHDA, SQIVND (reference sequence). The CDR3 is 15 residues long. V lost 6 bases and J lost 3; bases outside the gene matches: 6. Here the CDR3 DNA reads TGTGCCAGTAGCTACGGGACAGGGACCAATCAGCCCCAGCATTTT. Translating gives CASSYGTGTNQPQHF.

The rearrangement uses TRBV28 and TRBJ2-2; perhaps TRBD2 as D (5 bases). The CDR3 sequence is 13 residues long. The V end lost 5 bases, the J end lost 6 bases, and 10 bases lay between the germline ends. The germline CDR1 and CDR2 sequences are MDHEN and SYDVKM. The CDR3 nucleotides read TGTGCCAGCAGTCTAGGACTTGCCGGGGAGCTGTTTTTT. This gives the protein CASSLGLAGELFF. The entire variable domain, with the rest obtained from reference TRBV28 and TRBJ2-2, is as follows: DVKVTQSSRYLVKRTGEKVFLECVQDMDHENMFWYRQDPGLGLRLIYFSYDVKMKEKGDIPEGYSVSREKKERFSLILESASTNQTSMYLCASSLGLAGELFFGEGSRLTVL.

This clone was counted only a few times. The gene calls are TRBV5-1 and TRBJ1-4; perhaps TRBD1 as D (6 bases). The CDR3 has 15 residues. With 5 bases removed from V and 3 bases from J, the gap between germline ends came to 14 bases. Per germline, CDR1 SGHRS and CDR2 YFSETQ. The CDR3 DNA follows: TGCGCCAGCAGAAGCCACGAGGGGGCTAATGAAAAACTGTTTTTT. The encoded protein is CASRSHEGANEKLFF. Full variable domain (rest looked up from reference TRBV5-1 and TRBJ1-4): KAGVTQTPRYLIKTRGQQVTLSCSPISGHRSVSWYQQTPGQGLQFLFEYFSETQRNKGNFPGRFSGRQFSNSRSEMNVSTLELGDSALYLCASRSHEGANEKLFFGSGTQLSVL.